The rows below give T cell receptor beta chains drawn from one sample of a study of blood T cell repertoires in COVID-19. Assay: immunoSEQ multiplex PCR; the TCRdb copy retains only in-frame clones and omits some. The sample includes roughly 38,000 clones, nearly 90% of them seen just once. Sequencing was done on a sample of peripheral blood. These receptor sequences come from a man between 60 and 75 years old with active or convalescent COVID-19. Both conserved end residues are part of each CDR3. The order of the fields is J gene, V gene, clone size, D gene, CDR3 protein, CDR3 DNA. A D gene is named only where the DNA matches it firmly. Size tells how often a clone was seen (once, few, many) or the class of an expanded clone, and some rows leave it out.

j_call: TRBJ2-7
v_call: TRBV5-6
clone_size: few
d_call: TRBD2
cdr3_aa: CASSLGLASYEQYF
cdr3_nt: TGTGCCAGCAGCCTTGGACTAGCGTCCTACGAGCAGTACTTC

j_call: TRBJ2-7
v_call: TRBV19
clone_size: .
d_call: TRBD1
cdr3_aa: CASSPGQKSYEQYF
cdr3_nt: TGTGCCAGTAGTCCGGGACAGAAATCCTACGAGCAGTACTTC

j_call: TRBJ1-1
v_call: TRBV6-6
clone_size: .
d_call: .
cdr3_aa: CASSSRVSEAFF
cdr3_nt: TGTGCCAGCAGTTCCAGGGTATCTGAAGCTTTCTTT

j_call: TRBJ2-2
v_call: TRBV27
clone_size: .
d_call: TRBD2
cdr3_aa: CASSTYGTSGTGELFF
cdr3_nt: TGTGCCAGCAGTACCTACGGGACTAGCGGCACCGGGGAGCTGTTTTTT

j_call: TRBJ2-7
v_call: TRBV28
clone_size: once
d_call: TRBD1
cdr3_aa: CASSPGGQRDYEQYF
cdr3_nt: TGTGCCAGCAGCCCAGGGGGACAGCGAGACTACGAGCAGTACTTC

j_call: TRBJ2-1
v_call: TRBV4-3
clone_size: once
d_call: TRBD2
cdr3_aa: CASSQGGPGTISYNEQFF
cdr3_nt: TGCGCCAGCAGCCAAGGTGGGCCGGGGACTATCTCTTACAATGAGCAGTTCTTC

j_call: TRBJ2-7
v_call: TRBV11-2
clone_size: .
d_call: .
cdr3_aa: CASSLLPGYEQYF
cdr3_nt: TGTGCCAGCAGCTTACTGCCAGGCTACGAGCAGTACTTC

j_call: TRBJ2-3
v_call: TRBV3-1/TRBV3-2
clone_size: .
d_call: .
cdr3_aa: CASSQGSTGDTQYF
cdr3_nt: TGTGCCAGCAGCCAAGGGTCCACGGGAGATACGCAGTATTTT

j_call: TRBJ1-3
v_call: TRBV28
clone_size: .
d_call: .
cdr3_aa: CASSSSGGPGNTIYF
cdr3_nt: TGTGCCAGCAGCTCCTCGGGGGGGCCTGGAAACACCATATATTTT

j_call: TRBJ2-7
v_call: TRBV2
clone_size: .
d_call: TRBD1
cdr3_aa: CASEKTGGSSYEQYF
cdr3_nt: TGTGCCAGCGAAAAGACAGGGGGCAGCTCCTACGAGCAGTACTTC

j_call: TRBJ1-3
v_call: TRBV7-9
clone_size: .
d_call: TRBD1
cdr3_aa: CASSSSSGTGNFGNTIYF
cdr3_nt: TGTGCCAGCAGTTCCTCTTCCGGGACAGGGAACTTCGGAAACACCATATATTTT

j_call: TRBJ1-4
v_call: TRBV30
clone_size: .
d_call: .
cdr3_aa: CAWNLGLGEKLFF
cdr3_nt: TGTGCCTGGAACCTAGGTCTGGGTGAAAAACTGTTTTTT

j_call: TRBJ2-1
v_call: TRBV29-1
clone_size: .
d_call: TRBD2
cdr3_aa: CSVRTSGNNNEQFF
cdr3_nt: TGCAGCGTCCGAACTAGCGGCAATAACAATGAGCAGTTCTTC

j_call: TRBJ2-1
v_call: TRBV7-9
clone_size: .
d_call: TRBD2
cdr3_aa: CASSLGGTSFEQFF
cdr3_nt: TGTGCCAGCAGCTTAGGAGGGACTAGCTTTGAGCAGTTCTTC

j_call: TRBJ2-1
v_call: TRBV18
clone_size: medium-sized
d_call: .
cdr3_aa: CASSGDAYYNEQFF
cdr3_nt: TGTGCCAGCTCAGGAGACGCGTACTACAATGAGCAGTTCTTC

j_call: TRBJ1-1
v_call: TRBV5-5
clone_size: .
d_call: TRBD1
cdr3_aa: CASSKAGQLNTEAFF
cdr3_nt: TGTGCCAGCAGCAAGGCGGGACAGTTAAACACTGAAGCTTTCTTT

j_call: TRBJ2-1
v_call: TRBV28
clone_size: .
d_call: TRBD2
cdr3_aa: CAAGLDNNEQFF
cdr3_nt: TGTGCAGCGGGGCTGGACAACAATGAGCAGTTCTTC

j_call: TRBJ2-6
v_call: TRBV10-3
clone_size: .
d_call: .
cdr3_aa: CAISGFPGHPSGANVLTF
cdr3_nt: TGTGCCATCAGTGGCTTCCCGGGACACCCCTCTGGGGCCAACGTCCTGACTTTC

j_call: TRBJ2-7
v_call: TRBV6-5
clone_size: .
d_call: .
cdr3_aa: CASEVVGGSYEQYF
cdr3_nt: TGTGCCAGCGAGGTTGTCGGTGGGAGTTACGAGCAGTACTTC

j_call: TRBJ2-1
v_call: TRBV2
clone_size: few
d_call: TRBD2
cdr3_aa: CASSTGTSGREGFF
cdr3_nt: TGTGCCAGCAGTACCGGGACTAGCGGGCGGGAGGGGTTCTTC